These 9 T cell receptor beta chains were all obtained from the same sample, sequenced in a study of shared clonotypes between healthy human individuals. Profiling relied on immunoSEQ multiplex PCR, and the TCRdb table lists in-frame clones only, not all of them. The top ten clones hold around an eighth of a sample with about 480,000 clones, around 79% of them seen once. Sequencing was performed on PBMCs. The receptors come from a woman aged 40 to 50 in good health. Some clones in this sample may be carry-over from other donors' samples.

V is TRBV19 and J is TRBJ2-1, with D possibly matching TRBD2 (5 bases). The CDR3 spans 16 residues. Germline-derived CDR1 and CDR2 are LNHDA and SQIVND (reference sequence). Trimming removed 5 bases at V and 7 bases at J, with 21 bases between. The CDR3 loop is CASSGLGQARGNEQFF. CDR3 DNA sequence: TGTGCCAGTAGTGGCCTAGGGCAGGCCCGAGGGAATGAGCAGTTCTTC. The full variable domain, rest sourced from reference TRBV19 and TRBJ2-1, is DGGITQSPKYLFRKEGQNVTLSCEQNLNHDAMYWYRQDPGQGLRLIYYSQIVNDFQKGDIAEGYSVSREKKESFPLTVTSAQKNPTAFYLCASSGLGQARGNEQFFGPGTRLTVL.

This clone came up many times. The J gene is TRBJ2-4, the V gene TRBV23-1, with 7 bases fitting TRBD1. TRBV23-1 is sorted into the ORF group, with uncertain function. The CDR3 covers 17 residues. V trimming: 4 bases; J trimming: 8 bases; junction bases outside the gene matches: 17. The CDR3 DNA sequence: TGCGCCAGCAGTCCGAGCATCCCGACAGGGCGAATGGACATTCAGTACTTC. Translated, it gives CASSPSIPTGRMDIQYF.

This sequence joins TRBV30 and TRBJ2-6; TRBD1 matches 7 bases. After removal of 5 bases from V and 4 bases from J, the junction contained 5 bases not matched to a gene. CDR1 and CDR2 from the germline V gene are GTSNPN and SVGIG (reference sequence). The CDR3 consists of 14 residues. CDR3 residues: CAWQTGSGANVLTF. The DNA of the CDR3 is TGTGCCTGGCAGACAGGGAGCGGGGCCAACGTCCTGACTTTC.

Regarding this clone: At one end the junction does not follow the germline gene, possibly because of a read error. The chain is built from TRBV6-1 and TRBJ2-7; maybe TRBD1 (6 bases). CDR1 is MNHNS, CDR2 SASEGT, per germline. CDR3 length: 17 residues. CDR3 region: CAISESHREDDYGEQYF. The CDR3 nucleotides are TGTGCCATCAGTGAGTCTCACAGGGAAGACGACTATGGCGAGCAGTACTTC.

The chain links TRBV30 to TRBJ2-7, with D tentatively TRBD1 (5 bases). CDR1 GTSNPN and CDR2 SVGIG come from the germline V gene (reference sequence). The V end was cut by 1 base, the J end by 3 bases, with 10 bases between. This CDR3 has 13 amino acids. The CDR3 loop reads CAWSEGIRYEQYF. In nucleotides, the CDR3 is TGTGCCTGGAGTGAGGGGATTCGCTACGAGCAGTACTTC.

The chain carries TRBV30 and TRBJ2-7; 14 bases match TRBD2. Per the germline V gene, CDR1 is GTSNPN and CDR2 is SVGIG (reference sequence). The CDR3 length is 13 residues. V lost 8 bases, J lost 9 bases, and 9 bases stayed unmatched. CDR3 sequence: CAGGTSGRGVQYF. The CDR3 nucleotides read TGTGCCGGCGGGACTAGCGGGAGAGGGGTGCAGTACTTC.

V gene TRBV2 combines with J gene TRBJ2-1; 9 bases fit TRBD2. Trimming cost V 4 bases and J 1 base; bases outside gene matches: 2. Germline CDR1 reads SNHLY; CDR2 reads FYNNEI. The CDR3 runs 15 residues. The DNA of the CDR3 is TGTGCCAGCAGTGGGGGACTAGCATCCTACAATGAGCAGTTCTTC. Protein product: CASSGGLASYNEQFF.

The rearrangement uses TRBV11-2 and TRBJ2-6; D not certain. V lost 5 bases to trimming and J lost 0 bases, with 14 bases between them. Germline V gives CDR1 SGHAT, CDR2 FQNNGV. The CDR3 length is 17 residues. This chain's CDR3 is CASSRGNSLSGANVLTF. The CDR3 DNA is TGTGCCAGCAGCCGTGGGAACAGCCTCTCTGGGGCCAACGTCCTGACTTTC.

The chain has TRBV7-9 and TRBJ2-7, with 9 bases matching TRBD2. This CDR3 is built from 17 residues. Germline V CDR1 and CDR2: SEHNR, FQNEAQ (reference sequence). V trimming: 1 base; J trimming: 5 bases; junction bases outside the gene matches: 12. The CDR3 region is CASSLGLAEGAMDEQYF. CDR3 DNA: TGTGCCAGCAGCTTAGGACTAGCGGAAGGAGCGATGGACGAGCAGTACTTC. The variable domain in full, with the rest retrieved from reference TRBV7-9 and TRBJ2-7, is DTGVSQNPRHKITKRGQNVTFRCDPISEHNRLYWYRQTLGQGPEFLTYFQNEAQLEKSRLLSDRFSAERPKGSFSTLEIQRTEQGDSAMYLCASSLGLAEGAMDEQYFGPGTRLTVT.